One and the same sample provided the 16 T cell receptor beta chains below, sequenced in a study of blood T cell repertoires in COVID-19. Data came from immunoSEQ multiplex PCR; TCRdb stores just in-frame clones and leaves some out. Counted here are roughly 140,000 clones, approximately 80% occurring once; the ten biggest clones make up roughly 4%. Sequenced sample: PBMCs or T cells enriched from blood (not recorded which). The receptors derive from a man aged 50 or older in a cohort exposed to, infected with or recovered from COVID-19 (not recorded which).

The J gene is TRBJ2-5, the V gene TRBV29-1; D possibly corresponds to TRBD1 (5 bases). The CDR3 extends over 12 amino acids. V was clipped by 2 bases and J by 3 bases, with 7 bases between them. Germline-derived CDR1 and CDR2 are SQVTM and ANQGSEA. CDR3 region: CSVETREETQYF. CDR3 in DNA: TGCAGCGTTGAAACCAGGGAAGAGACCCAGTACTTC.

The chain employs TRBV30 and TRBJ1-2; 7 bases align to TRBD1. Germline V gene sequence: CDR1 GTSNPN, CDR2 SVGIG (reference sequence). This CDR3 is 15 amino acids long. The ends lost 1 base at V and 2 bases at J; junction bases unmatched: 7. The CDR3 spells CAWSAPTGKNYGYTF. The CDR3 region has the DNA TGTGCCTGGAGTGCACCGACAGGGAAAAACTATGGCTACACCTTC.

The chain combines TRBV30 with TRBJ2-2, with 10 bases fitting TRBD2. Per germline, CDR1 GTSNPN and CDR2 SVGIG (reference sequence). CDR3 length: 13 amino acids. The CDR3 DNA sequence: TGTGCTTTAGCGGGAGGGAACACCGGGGAGCTGTTTTTT. Encoded protein: CALAGGNTGELFF.

The gene calls are TRBV19 and TRBJ2-2, with 10 bases aligning to TRBD2. This CDR3 contains 16 residues. Germline V gene sequence: CDR1 LNHDA, CDR2 SQIVND (reference sequence). V gave up 3 bases and J gave up 5 bases; unmatched junction bases: 6. The CDR3, as DNA: TGTGCCAGTAGTATCTCTAGCGGGAGAAGAACCGGGGAGCTGTTTTTT. This codes for CASSISSGRRTGELFF.

The rearrangement links TRBV5-1 to TRBJ1-2, with 7 bases lining up with TRBD1. With 0 bases clipped from V and 8 bases from J, the junction kept 7 bases outside the gene matches. The length of the CDR3 is 14 residues. Germline V lookup: CDR1 SGHRS, CDR2 YFSETQ. CDR3 residues: CASSLASGGGGYTF. The CDR3 nucleotides are TGCGCCAGCAGCTTGGCCTCAGGGGGAGGCGGCTACACCTTC.

This chain connects TRBV9 to TRBJ1-3; D gene unclear. The V gene's germline CDR1 is SGDLS and CDR2 YYNGEE. V gave up 0 bases and J gave up 4 bases, with 5 bases separating them. This CDR3 has 13 residues. The CDR3: CASSVAGGNTIYF. The DNA for the CDR3 is TGTGCCAGCAGCGTAGCGGGGGGAAACACCATATATTTT.

The chain couples TRBV3-1 (or the pseudogene TRBV3-2) to TRBJ2-1, with D possibly matching TRBD2 (5 bases). The CDR3 extends over 16 amino acids. V dropped 4 bases and J dropped 0 bases, with 13 bases sitting between them. The germline V gene encodes CDR1 LGHDT and CDR2 YNNKEL (reference sequence). The CDR3 region has the DNA TGTGCCAGCAGCCTGCGTGGAGGCAACTCCTACAATGAGCAGTTCTTC. This sequence encodes CASSLRGGNSYNEQFF.

V is TRBV7-9 and J is TRBJ1-5; no clear D. The CDR3 has 15 residues. Trimming cost V 4 bases and J 3 bases, with 13 bases left between them. Germline CDR1 is SEHNR and CDR2 is FQNEAQ (reference sequence). The CDR3 region is CASSYSGQPNQPQHF. The CDR3 DNA is TGTGCCAGCAGCTATAGCGGGCAGCCCAATCAGCCCCAGCATTTT. Full variable domain (outside the CDR3, taken from reference TRBV7-9 and TRBJ1-5): DTGVSQNPRHKITKRGQNVTFRCDPISEHNRLYWYRQTLGQGPEFLTYFQNEAQLEKSRLLSDRFSAERPKGSFSTLEIQRTEQGDSAMYLCASSYSGQPNQPQHFGDGTRLSIL.

The V gene is TRBV10-2, the J gene TRBJ1-2; 7 bases are a match to TRBD1. After removal of 8 bases from V and 4 bases from J, the junction contained 19 bases not matched to a gene. CDR1 WSHSY and CDR2 SAAADI come from the germline V gene. The CDR3 is 17 residues long. The CDR3 region has the DNA TGCGCCAGCCGAATAGAGGGACAGCCCGACGACCCCTATGGCTACACCTTC. Its protein is CASRIEGQPDDPYGYTF.

The genes are TRBV30 and TRBJ1-1; a possible D gene is TRBD1 (5 bases). The CDR3 consists of 12 residues. V dropped 5 bases and J dropped 4 bases, with 11 bases sitting between them. Germline V gives CDR1 GTSNPN, CDR2 SVGIG (reference sequence). CDR3 in amino acids: CAWQGGGTEAFF. The DNA for the CDR3 is TGTGCCTGGCAGGGTGGCGGCACTGAAGCTTTCTTT.

This chain uses TRBV19 with TRBJ2-3, with D possibly TRBD1 on 6 matching bases. The germline V gene has CDR1 LNHDA and CDR2 SQIVND (reference sequence). Trimming removed 0 bases from V and 4 bases from J, with 23 bases in between. The CDR3 sequence is 19 residues long. The CDR3 here is CASSIDPRRGNRLADTQYF. DNA for the CDR3: TGTGCCAGTAGTATAGACCCTCGTAGGGGGAATAGGCTCGCAGATACGCAGTATTTT.

The chain is built from TRBV28 and TRBJ2-7; D is unclear. V lost 2 bases and J 6 bases, leaving 8 bases between the germline ends. CDR1 and CDR2 from the germline V gene are MDHEN and SYDVKM. The CDR3 length is 12 residues. The CDR3 sequence is CASSLLVSEQYF. The CDR3 DNA is TGTGCCAGCAGTTTACTAGTCTCCGAGCAGTACTTC.

The chain joins TRBV9 to TRBJ2-1, with D perhaps TRBD1 (6 bases). Germline V lookup: CDR1 SGDLS, CDR2 YYNGEE. This CDR3 spans 13 amino acids. The V gene lost 4 bases and the J gene lost 8 bases, with 13 bases spanning the gap. The CDR3 DNA is TGTGCCAGCAGCCCCGAGGGGGTATATGAGCAGTTCTTC. It is translated as CASSPEGVYEQFF.

V is TRBV7-9 and J is TRBJ1-4; no clear D. CDR3 size: 14 residues. Germline V gene lookup returns CDR1 SEHNR and CDR2 FQNEAQ (reference sequence). V gave up 2 bases and J gave up 0 bases, with 4 bases separating them. The CDR3 spells CASSLYATNEKLFF. In DNA, the CDR3 is TGTGCCAGCAGCTTATATGCAACTAATGAAAAACTGTTTTTT.

This chain uses TRBV19 with TRBJ1-1; D might be TRBD1 (6 bases). Trimming took 5 bases from V and 3 from J, leaving 16 bases between them. Germline V lookup: CDR1 LNHDA, CDR2 SQIVND (reference sequence). The CDR3 is 15 residues long. The CDR3 loop reads CASSFGVSGDTEAFF. The DNA for the CDR3 is TGTGCCAGTAGTTTCGGGGTCTCAGGGGACACTGAAGCTTTCTTT. Full variable domain (rest looked up from reference TRBV19 and TRBJ1-1): DGGITQSPKYLFRKEGQNVTLSCEQNLNHDAMYWYRQDPGQGLRLIYYSQIVNDFQKGDIAEGYSVSREKKESFPLTVTSAQKNPTAFYLCASSFGVSGDTEAFFGQGTRLTVV.

CDR3 amino acids: CSDGRGGFYEQYF. CDR3 nucleotide sequence: TGCAGCGATGGACGGGGGGGGTTCTACGAGCAGTACTTC. The chain uses TRBV29-1 and TRBJ2-7, with TRBD2 matching 8 bases. Trimming cost V 7 bases and J 3 bases; bases outside gene matches: 8. This CDR3 is 13 amino acids long. Germline assignment: CDR1 SQVTM and CDR2 ANQGSEA.